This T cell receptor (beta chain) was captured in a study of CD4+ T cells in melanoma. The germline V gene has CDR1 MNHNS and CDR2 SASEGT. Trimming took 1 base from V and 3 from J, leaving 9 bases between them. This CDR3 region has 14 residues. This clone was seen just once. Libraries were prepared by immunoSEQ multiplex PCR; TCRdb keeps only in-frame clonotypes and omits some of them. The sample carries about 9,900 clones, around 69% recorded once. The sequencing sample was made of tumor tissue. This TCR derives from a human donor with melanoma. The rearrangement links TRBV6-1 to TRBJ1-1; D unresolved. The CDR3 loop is CASSEEFPDTEAFF. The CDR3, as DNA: TGTGCCAGCAGTGAAGAGTTCCCGGACACTGAAGCTTTCTTT.